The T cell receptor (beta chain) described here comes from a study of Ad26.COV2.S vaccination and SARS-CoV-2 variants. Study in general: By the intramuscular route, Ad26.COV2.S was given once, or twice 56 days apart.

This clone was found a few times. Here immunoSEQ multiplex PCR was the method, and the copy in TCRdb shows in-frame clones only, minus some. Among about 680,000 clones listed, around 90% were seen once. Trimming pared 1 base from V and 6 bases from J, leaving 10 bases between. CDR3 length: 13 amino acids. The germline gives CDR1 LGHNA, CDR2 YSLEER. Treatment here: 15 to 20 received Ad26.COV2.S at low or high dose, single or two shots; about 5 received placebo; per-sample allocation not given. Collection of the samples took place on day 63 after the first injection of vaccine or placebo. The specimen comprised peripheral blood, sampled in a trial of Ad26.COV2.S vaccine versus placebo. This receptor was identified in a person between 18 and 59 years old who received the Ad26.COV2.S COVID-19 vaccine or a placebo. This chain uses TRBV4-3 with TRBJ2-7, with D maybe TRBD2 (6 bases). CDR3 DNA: TGCGCCAGCAGCCAAGTAGGGGAGGTCGAGCAGTACTTC. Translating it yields CASSQVGEVEQYF.